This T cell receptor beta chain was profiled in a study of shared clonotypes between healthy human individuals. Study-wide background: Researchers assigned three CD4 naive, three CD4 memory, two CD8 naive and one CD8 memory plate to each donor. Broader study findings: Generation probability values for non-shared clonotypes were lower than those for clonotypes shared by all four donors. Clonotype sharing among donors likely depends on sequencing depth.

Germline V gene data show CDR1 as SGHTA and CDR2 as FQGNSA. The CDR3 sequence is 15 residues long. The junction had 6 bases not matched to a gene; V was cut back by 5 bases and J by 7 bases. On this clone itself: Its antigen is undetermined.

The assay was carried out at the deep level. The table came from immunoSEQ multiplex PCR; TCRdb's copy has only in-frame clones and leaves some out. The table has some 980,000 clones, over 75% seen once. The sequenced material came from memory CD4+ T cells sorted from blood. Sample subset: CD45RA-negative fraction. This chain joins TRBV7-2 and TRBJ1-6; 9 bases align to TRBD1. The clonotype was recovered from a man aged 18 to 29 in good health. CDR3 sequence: CASSAHGQGNSPLHF. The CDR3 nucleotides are TGTGCCAGCAGCGCACACGGACAGGGGAATTCACCCCTCCACTTT.